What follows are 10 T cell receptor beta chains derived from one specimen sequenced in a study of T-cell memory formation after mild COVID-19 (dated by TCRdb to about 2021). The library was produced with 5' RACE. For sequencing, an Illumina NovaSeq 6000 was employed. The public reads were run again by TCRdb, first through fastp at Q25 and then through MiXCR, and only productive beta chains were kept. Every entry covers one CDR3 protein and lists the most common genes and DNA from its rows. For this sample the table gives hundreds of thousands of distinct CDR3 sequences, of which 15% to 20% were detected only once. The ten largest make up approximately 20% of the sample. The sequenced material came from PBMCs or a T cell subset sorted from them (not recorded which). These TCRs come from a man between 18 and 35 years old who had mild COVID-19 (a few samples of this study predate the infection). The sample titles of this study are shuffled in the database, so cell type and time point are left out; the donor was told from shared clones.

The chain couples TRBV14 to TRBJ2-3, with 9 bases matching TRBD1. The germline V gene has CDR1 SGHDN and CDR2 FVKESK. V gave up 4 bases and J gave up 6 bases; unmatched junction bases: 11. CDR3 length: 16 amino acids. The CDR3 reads CASSPRDRDWWDTQYF. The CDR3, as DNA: TGTGCCAGCAGCCCCCGGGACAGGGACTGGTGGGATACGCAGTATTTT.

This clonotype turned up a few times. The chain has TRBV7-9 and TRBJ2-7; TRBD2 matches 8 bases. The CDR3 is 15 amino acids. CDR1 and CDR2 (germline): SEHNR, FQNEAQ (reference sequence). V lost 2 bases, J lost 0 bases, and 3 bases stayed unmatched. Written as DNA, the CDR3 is TGTGCCAGCAGCTTATACGGGACTAGCTCCTACGAGCAGTACGTC. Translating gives CASSLYGTSSYEQYV.

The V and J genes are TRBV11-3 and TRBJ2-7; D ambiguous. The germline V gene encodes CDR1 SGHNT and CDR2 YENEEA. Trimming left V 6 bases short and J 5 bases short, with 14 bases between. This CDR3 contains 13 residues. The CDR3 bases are TGTGCCAGCAGGAGGAAAAAGGTGGACGAGCAGTACTTC. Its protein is CASRRKKVDEQYF.

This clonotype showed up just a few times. In DNA form, the CDR3 reads TGTGCCAGCAGCTTAGGGAGTCCAGCAGCCCTCCGGTACAATGAGCAGTTCTTC. Its translation: CASSLGSPAALRYNEQFF. This rearrangement joins TRBV7-2 to TRBJ2-1; the D is unclear. The CDR3 is 18 residues long. Germline CDR1 reads SGHTA; CDR2 reads FQGNSA. The V end lost 1 base, the J end lost 4 bases, and 20 bases lay between the germline ends.

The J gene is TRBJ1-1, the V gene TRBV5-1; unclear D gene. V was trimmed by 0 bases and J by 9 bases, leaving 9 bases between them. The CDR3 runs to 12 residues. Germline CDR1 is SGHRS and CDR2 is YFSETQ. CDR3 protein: CASSLVGKKAFF. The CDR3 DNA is TGCGCCAGCAGCTTGGTCGGAAAAAAAGCTTTCTTT.

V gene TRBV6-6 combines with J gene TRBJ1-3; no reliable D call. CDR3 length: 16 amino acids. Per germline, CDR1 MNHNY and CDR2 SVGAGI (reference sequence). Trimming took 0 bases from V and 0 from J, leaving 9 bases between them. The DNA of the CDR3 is TGTGCCAGCAGTTACTCCGGCTTCTTCTCTGGAAACACCATATATTTT. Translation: CASSYSGFFSGNTIYF.

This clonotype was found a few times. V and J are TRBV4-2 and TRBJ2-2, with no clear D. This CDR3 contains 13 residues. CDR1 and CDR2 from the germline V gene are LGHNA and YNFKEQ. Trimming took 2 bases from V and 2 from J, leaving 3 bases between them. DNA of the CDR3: TGTGCCAGCAGCCAACCCAACACCGGGGAGCTGTTTTTT. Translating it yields CASSQPNTGELFF.

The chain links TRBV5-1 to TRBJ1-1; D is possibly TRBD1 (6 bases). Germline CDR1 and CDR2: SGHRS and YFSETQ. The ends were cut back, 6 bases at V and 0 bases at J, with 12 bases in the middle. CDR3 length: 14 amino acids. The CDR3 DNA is TGCGCCAGCACCCCGGGACATTTGAACACTGAAGCTTTCTTT. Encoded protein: CASTPGHLNTEAFF.

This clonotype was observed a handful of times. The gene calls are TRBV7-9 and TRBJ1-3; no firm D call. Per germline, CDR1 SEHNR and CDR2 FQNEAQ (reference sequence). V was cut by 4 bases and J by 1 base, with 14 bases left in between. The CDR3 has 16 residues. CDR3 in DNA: TGTGCCAGCAGCTCACCGGGAGGTCGGTCTGGAAACACCATATATTTT. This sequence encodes CASSSPGGRSGNTIYF.

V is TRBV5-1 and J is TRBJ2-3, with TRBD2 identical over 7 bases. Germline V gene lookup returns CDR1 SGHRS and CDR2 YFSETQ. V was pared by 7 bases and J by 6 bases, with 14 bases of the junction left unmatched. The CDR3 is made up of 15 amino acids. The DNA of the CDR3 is TGCGCCAGCTCATGGGGGGGGACGGACTACGATACGCAGTATTTT. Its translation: CASSWGGTDYDTQYF.